Listed here is a single T cell receptor beta chain. The antigen remains undetermined. The read ends 3 residues early relative to the CDR3; the germline J gene fills the gap. The record originates from a study of T cells in women clearing cervical HPV infection. Turning to the study itself: Controls were women whose single incident HPV16 infection cleared within 12 months without precancer or cancer. Case blood drawn at lesion detection; control blood after infection cleared. Overall study results and limits: Unknown T-cell numbers per sample may underlie the richness differences.

All participants had a single incident cervical HPV16 infection, and prevalent HPV16 infections were excluded. The CDR3 covers 14 residues. Germline V gives CDR1 SGHRS, CDR2 YFSETQ. V lost 0 bases and J 4 bases, leaving 8 bases between the germline ends. TCRdb's table, derived via immunoSEQ multiplex PCR, lists solely in-frame clones and lacks some. This listing includes approximately 38,000 clones. The V and J genes are TRBV5-1 and TRBJ2-1; D ambiguous. Sequenced input: blood buffy coat. This TCR was recovered from a woman between 18 and 70 years old with a cervical HPV16 infection that either progressed to CIN3+ or cleared (not recorded which). The CDR3: CASSLALQYNEQFF. Incomplete CDR3 DNA: TGCGCCAGCAGCTTGGCGTTGCAGTACAATGAG.